A selection of T cell receptor beta chains follows, all from one sample in a study of cytomegalovirus exposure and HLA in healthy donors. Produced via immunoSEQ multiplex PCR; TCRdb's table is partial and in-frame only. This sample has tens of thousands of clones, with more than 55% found just once. The material sequenced was PBMCs. The origin of the receptors is a woman aged 45-60 years in good health and CMV-seropositive. Both conserved end residues are part of each CDR3. The D gene is left open where the match is weak. The size of a clone is reported for some rows only, either as once, few or many, or as a class for expanded clones.

j_call,v_call,d_call,clone_size,cdr3_nt,cdr3_aa
TRBJ2-1,TRBV4-2,NA,NA,TGTGCCAGCAGCCAAGGGGCCCCATGGAGGGGCAATGAGCAGTTCTTC,CASSQGAPWRGNEQFF
TRBJ1-2,TRBV27,NA,NA,TGTGCCAGCAGTTTATCGGGGGGGGACTACTATGGCTACACCTTC,CASSLSGGDYYGYTF
TRBJ1-1,TRBV10-3,NA,NA,TGTGCCATCAGGGGAGATGGGAAGAGAAACACTGAAGCTTTCTTT,CAIRGDGKRNTEAFF
TRBJ2-5,TRBV2,NA,NA,TGTGCCAGCAGTGAAAGGAGGGACCCCCAAGAGACCCAGTACTTC,CASSERRDPQETQYF
TRBJ2-5,TRBV7-9,NA,NA,TGTGCCAGCAGCCCGACGGGGGGCGAGACAGAGACCCAGTACTTC,CASSPTGGETETQYF
TRBJ1-1,TRBV30,NA,once,TGTGCCTGGAGCGCATACTCGGGGGTTGAAGCTTTCTTT,CAWSAYSGVEAFF
TRBJ1-1,TRBV5-6,TRBD1,NA,TGTGCCAGCAGCGTGGACAGGTTCGACTCCTCTAGCACTGAAGCTTTCTTT,CASSVDRFDSSSTEAFF
TRBJ2-1,TRBV10-2,NA,NA,TGCGCCAGCGGTCCAGGGCCTAGCTCCTACAATGAGCAGTTCTTC,CASGPGPSSYNEQFF
TRBJ2-7,TRBV6-6,NA,NA,TGTGCCAGCAGTGCTCTCATGATTAGCTCCTACGAGCAGTACTTC,CASSALMISSYEQYF
TRBJ2-1,TRBV4-3,TRBD1,few,TGCGCCAGCAGCCAAGGTCTCATCCGGGGACAGGGTTTTTTAAATGAGCAGTTCTTC,CASSQGLIRGQGFLNEQFF
TRBJ2-2,TRBV13,NA,NA,TGTGCCAGCAGCTTACAGGCAGAGTCCACCGGGGAGCTGTTTTTT,CASSLQAESTGELFF
TRBJ1-2,TRBV28,NA,NA,TGTGCCAGCAGCCTTGACGGGTGGAAGGGCTACACCTTC,CASSLDGWKGYTF
TRBJ2-7,TRBV18,NA,NA,TGTGCCAGCTCCCTAGGAGCAGGGGTCACCTACGAGCAGTACTTC,CASSLGAGVTYEQYF
TRBJ2-7,TRBV20-1,NA,NA,TGCAGTGCCTCACTAAATACGGGGCAGTACTTC,CSASLNTGQYF
TRBJ1-6,TRBV6-1,NA,NA,TGTGCCAGCCATTCAACAGGGCCCTCACCCCTCCACTTT,CASHSTGPSPLHF
TRBJ2-2,TRBV30,TRBD1,few,TGTGCCTGGAACAGGGGGGTAGGGGAGCTGTTTTTT,CAWNRGVGELFF
TRBJ2-1,TRBV9,NA,NA,TGTGCCAGCAGCCTAGGGGGGGAGCCCTACAATGAGCAGTTCTTC,CASSLGGEPYNEQFF
TRBJ2-1,TRBV29-1,TRBD2,NA,TGCAGCGTTGGATTGTGGACTAGCGTATCCAATGAGCAGTTCTTC,CSVGLWTSVSNEQFF
TRBJ1-4,TRBV14,TRBD1,once,TGTGCCAGCAGCCAAGGCGTAGAAACAGGGGTAGCTGAAAAACTGTTTTTT,CASSQGVETGVAEKLFF
TRBJ2-1,TRBV19,TRBD1,NA,TGTGCCAGTAGTGCCTGGGTCCGGGACAGAAACAATGAGCAGTTCTTC,CASSAWVRDRNNEQFF
TRBJ2-5,TRBV5-1,NA,NA,TGCGCCAGCAGCTTGGGAGGAGGGGGCGGCCAAGAGACCCAGTACTTC,CASSLGGGGGQETQYF
TRBJ2-7,TRBV27,TRBD1,NA,TGTGCCAGCAGTTCAGGGGGCCCCTACGAGCAGTACTTC,CASSSGGPYEQYF
TRBJ1-2,TRBV7-2,NA,NA,TGTGCCAGCAGCTCAGACTCTAGGGGCTACACCTTC,CASSSDSRGYTF
TRBJ1-3,TRBV4-3,NA,NA,TGCGCCAGCAGCCAAGGGACATTAGGAAACACCATATATTTT,CASSQGTLGNTIYF
TRBJ2-3,TRBV5-1,NA,NA,TGCGCCAGCAGCTCCGCCCCGACAGTGAATGGGCTTAGCACAGATACGCAGTATTTT,CASSSAPTVNGLSTDTQYF
TRBJ2-3,TRBV5-1,TRBD2,NA,TGCGCCAGCAGACGGGGGGGTGGCACAGATACGCAGTATTTT,CASRRGGGTDTQYF
TRBJ1-2,TRBV4-3,TRBD1,NA,TGCGCCAGCAGCCAAGAAAACGGACAGGGTAACTATGGCTACACCTTC,CASSQENGQGNYGYTF
TRBJ1-2,TRBV6-6,NA,NA,TGTGCCAGCAGTTACTCGTCCCCAAACTATGGCTACACCTTC,CASSYSSPNYGYTF
TRBJ2-4,TRBV5-6,TRBD1,NA,TGTGCCAGCAGCTTGGTAGGGGACAGATTAGCCAAAAACATTCAGTACTTC,CASSLVGDRLAKNIQYF